Below are 22 T cell receptor beta chains sequenced from a single sample in a study of blood T cell repertoires in COVID-19. Sequencing used immunoSEQ multiplex PCR; TCRdb keeps in-frame clones, though not all of them. The sample includes approximately 37,000 clones, 85% to 90% of them seen just once. Sequencing used peripheral blood. The receptors were sampled from a man aged 45-65 years in a cohort sampled during active COVID-19.

The V gene is TRBV10-3, the J gene TRBJ1-5; a weak D match, TRBD1 (6 bases). The V and J ends lost 6 bases and 4 bases respectively, with 19 bases between them. Germline loops: CDR1 ENHRY, CDR2 SYGVKD. The CDR3 runs to 16 residues. The DNA of the CDR3 is TGTGCCATCAGCGTGAGACACAGGGACGGTAATCAGCCCCAGCATTTT. Encoded protein: CAISVRHRDGNQPQHF.

This chain joins TRBV9 and TRBJ2-3; weak D call: TRBD1 (6 bases). Trimming took 4 bases from V and 1 from J, leaving 19 bases between them. The V gene's germline CDR1 is SGDLS and CDR2 YYNGEE. The CDR3 has 17 residues. CDR3 in DNA: TGTGCCAGCAGCCCCGGGACAACGGGTTTGGGCACAGATACGCAGTATTTT. This translates into CASSPGTTGLGTDTQYF.

This clone was seen a single time. The J gene is TRBJ2-1, the V gene TRBV18; D is possibly TRBD1 (6 bases). Trimming removed 1 base from V and 8 bases from J, with 12 bases in between. The CDR3 extends over 14 amino acids. In germline, CDR1 is KGHSH, CDR2 LQKENI. The DNA of the CDR3 is TGTGCCAGCTCACCACAAAACAGGGATTATGAGCAGTTCTTC. The encoded protein is CASSPQNRDYEQFF.

The chain combines TRBV9 with TRBJ2-5, with D maybe TRBD1 (5 bases). V was pared by 3 bases and J by 2 bases, with 14 bases between. The germline V gene encodes CDR1 SGDLS and CDR2 YYNGEE. CDR3 size: 15 residues. CDR3 sequence: CASSAGHALQETQYF. DNA of the CDR3: TGTGCCAGCAGCGCTGGACATGCCCTTCAAGAGACCCAGTACTTC. Based on the CDR3 plus reference TRBV9 and TRBJ2-5, the full variable domain is DSGVTQTPKHLITATGQRVTLRCSPRSGDLSVYWYQQSLDQGLQFLIQYYNGEERAKGNILERFSAQQFPDLHSELNLSSLELGDSALYFCASSAGHALQETQYFGPGTRLLVL.

This chain links TRBV9 with TRBJ2-7, with 8 nucleotides matching TRBD2. J gave up 2 bases and V 0 bases, and 1 base lay outside the gene matches. The CDR3 is 14 amino acids. Germline loops: CDR1 SGDLS, CDR2 YYNGEE. For the CDR3, the DNA is TGTGCCAGCAGCGTAGCGGGGGGGCCCTACGAGCAGTACTTC. It codes for CASSVAGGPYEQYF.

The rearrangement links TRBV18 to TRBJ2-5, with D tentatively TRBD1 (6 bases). V was clipped by 5 bases and J by 5 bases, with 15 bases between them. CDR3 length: 14 amino acids. CDR1 is KGHSH and CDR2 is LQKENI in the germline V gene. CDR3 residues: CASSFLDRFETQYF. CDR3 DNA sequence: TGTGCCAGCTCATTTCTCGACAGGTTTGAGACCCAGTACTTC.

V is TRBV7-3 and J is TRBJ2-5, with 12 bases aligning to TRBD2. The CDR3 is 16 amino acids. CDR1 is SGHTA and CDR2 is FQGTGA in the germline V gene. The junction had 5 bases not matched to a gene; V was cut back by 2 bases and J by 4 bases. CDR3 nucleotides: TGTGCCAGCAGCTTAGGCTCGGGACTAGCGGGAGAGACCCAGTACTTC. It specifies CASSLGSGLAGETQYF.

The V call is TRBV7-2, the J call TRBJ2-5, with 11 bases fitting TRBD2. J gave up 2 bases and V 5 bases, and 7 bases lay outside the gene matches. The CDR3 is 16 amino acids. CDR1 SGHTA and CDR2 FQGNSA come from the germline V gene. For the CDR3, the DNA is TGTGCCAGCAGCACGCAGGGACTAGCGGTACAAGAGACCCAGTACTTC. As protein: CASSTQGLAVQETQYF.

The rearrangement joins TRBV7-9 to TRBJ2-3; 9 bases align to TRBD1. The CDR3 is 14 residues long. In germline, CDR1 is SEHNR, CDR2 FQNEAQ (reference sequence). Trimming took 3 bases from V and 6 from J; bases not matched to a gene: 4. CDR3: CASSLGTGLDTQYF. CDR3 bases: TGTGCCAGCAGCTTGGGGACAGGGTTGGATACGCAGTATTTT.

V and J are TRBV7-9 and TRBJ2-2; D may be TRBD1 (6 bases). V shed 0 bases and J shed 4 bases, with 15 bases lying between them. The length of the CDR3 is 17 residues. Germline V CDR1 and CDR2: SEHNR, FQNEAQ (reference sequence). The CDR3, as DNA: TGTGCCAGCAGCTTAGCGTTTCAGGGGCGAATCACCGGGGAGCTGTTTTTT. The encoded protein is CASSLAFQGRITGELFF.

V gene TRBV5-6 combines with J gene TRBJ2-2, with TRBD2 matching over 8 bases. This CDR3 is built from 14 residues. After removal of 4 bases from V and 4 bases from J, the junction contained 3 bases not matched to a gene. CDR1 SGHDT and CDR2 YYEEEE come from the germline V gene. This CDR3 is CASSVAGGTGELFF. The CDR3 nucleotides are TGTGCCAGCAGCGTCGCGGGAGGCACCGGGGAGCTGTTTTTT.

The chain recombines TRBV7-2 with TRBJ2-5; 8 bases are shared with TRBD2. The ends lost 2 bases at V and 5 bases at J; junction bases unmatched: 4. The CDR3 has 14 residues. Germline V gene data show CDR1 as SGHTA and CDR2 as FQGNSA. CDR3 bases: TGTGCCAGCAGCTTATCGGGGGGGGAGGAGACCCAGTACTTC. Protein: CASSLSGGEETQYF.

This chain joins TRBV5-4 and TRBJ1-1, with 8 positions matching TRBD1. This CDR3 is 13 amino acids long. CDR1 and CDR2 from the germline V gene are SGHNT and YYREEE (reference sequence). V lost 4 bases and J lost 5; bases outside the gene matches: 4. The CDR3 DNA follows: TGTGCCAGCAGCCCGCACAGGGGGACTGAAGCTTTCTTT. This codes for CASSPHRGTEAFF.

This clone was detected only a few times. The V and J genes are TRBV6-4 and TRBJ2-1; 10 bases match TRBD2. J gave up 7 bases and V 0 bases, and 6 bases lay outside the gene matches. Germline CDR1 is MRHNA and CDR2 is SNTAGT. CDR3 length: 16 residues. The CDR3 spells CASSDSLAGEVNEQFF. CDR3 sequence (DNA): TGTGCCAGCAGTGACTCGCTAGCGGGAGAGGTAAATGAGCAGTTCTTC.

The chain uses TRBV6-5 and TRBJ2-3; D may be TRBD2 (7 bases). With 7 bases removed from V and 5 bases from J, the gap between germline ends came to 16 bases. The CDR3 covers 14 residues. CDR1 is MNHEY, CDR2 SVGAGI, per germline. In nucleotides, the CDR3 is TGTGCCAGCACCCCCGTGGGGGGGCAAGATACGCAGTATTTT. Translated: CASTPVGGQDTQYF.

The V and J genes are TRBV9 and TRBJ1-1; 8 bases line up with TRBD1. Germline CDR1 and CDR2: SGDLS and YYNGEE. V was clipped by 4 bases and J by 3 bases; unmatched bases: 8. The CDR3 runs to 15 residues. The CDR3 is CASSLRTGPDTEAFF. The CDR3 bases are TGTGCCAGCAGCCTCCGGACAGGGCCGGACACTGAAGCTTTCTTT.

This clone has a single count. The V and J genes are TRBV29-1 and TRBJ2-1; D may be TRBD1 (6 bases). Per the germline V gene, CDR1 is SQVTM and CDR2 is ANQGSEA. The CDR3 covers 13 residues. V was clipped by 6 bases and J by 6 bases, with 15 bases between them. This chain's CDR3 is CSVVKDSSNEQFF. The CDR3 bases are TGCAGCGTCGTCAAGGACAGTAGCAATGAGCAGTTCTTC.

V usage is TRBV6-5 and J usage is TRBJ2-4; TRBD2 matches 8 bases. The CDR3 runs 15 residues. Germline CDR1 reads MNHEY; CDR2 reads SVGAGI. The junction had 8 bases not matched to a gene; V was cut back by 4 bases and J by 6 bases. The CDR3 nucleotides read TGTGCCAGCAGTTCCCCGGGAGGGTTCGGAAACATTCAGTACTTC. It specifies CASSSPGGFGNIQYF.

In its sample, this clone was seen once. The rearrangement joins TRBV6-5 to TRBJ1-5; 10 nucleotides line up with TRBD1. Germline V gene data show CDR1 as MNHEY and CDR2 as SVGAGI. V lost 5 bases and J lost 2; bases outside the gene matches: 3. This CDR3 has 15 amino acids. This chain's CDR3 is CASSMTGGGNQPQHF. CDR3 nucleotide sequence: TGTGCCAGCAGTATGACAGGGGGCGGCAATCAGCCCCAGCATTTT.

This clone showed up many times. The rearrangement joins TRBV15 to TRBJ2-7, with 8 bases that match TRBD2. CDR1 LNHNV and CDR2 YYDKDF come from the germline V gene (reference sequence). CDR3 length equals 15 residues. With 0 bases clipped from V and 2 bases from J, the junction kept 3 bases outside the gene matches. The CDR3 DNA is TGTGCCACCAGCAGAGATCGGGAGGGAACCTACGAGCAGTACTTC. It is translated as CATSRDREGTYEQYF.

The chain uses TRBV9 and TRBJ2-5; possible D gene TRBD1, 5 bases. The CDR3 contains 13 residues. V lost 3 bases, J lost 4 bases, and 10 bases lay in between. Germline CDR1 reads SGDLS; CDR2 reads YYNGEE. CDR3 in amino acids: CASSGQPGETQYF. CDR3 nucleotides: TGTGCCAGCAGCGGACAGCCCGGAGAGACCCAGTACTTC.

The chain couples TRBV4-1 to TRBJ2-1; the match to TRBD1 covers 9 bases. The CDR3 runs to 15 residues. The germline V gene encodes CDR1 MGHRA and CDR2 YSYEKL. V lost 3 bases to trimming and J lost 8 bases; unmatched junction nucleotides: 8. CDR3 protein: CASSQSGQGRDEQFF. DNA for the CDR3: TGCGCCAGCAGCCAGTCGGGACAGGGTCGTGATGAGCAGTTCTTC.